Below are 23 T cell receptor beta chains sequenced from a single sample in a study of T cell responses to AZD1222 COVID-19 vaccine. Method: immunoSEQ multiplex PCR; TCRdb's copy keeps in-frame clones and lacks some. The table records some 130,000 clones, 70% to 90% of them present only once. Specimen: peripheral blood, collected on day 0 of AZD1222 vaccination. The source is an adult in good health.

The chain couples TRBV24-1 to TRBJ2-1; 10 nucleotides agree with TRBD2. Germline V gene lookup returns CDR1 KGHDR and CDR2 SFDVKD. This CDR3 has 18 residues. V lost 4 bases and J lost 6; bases outside the gene matches: 14. Here the CDR3 reads CATSDYSSGGATFNEQFF. CDR3 DNA: TGTGCCACCAGTGACTATTCTAGCGGGGGCGCAACCTTCAATGAGCAGTTCTTC.

This chain uses TRBV11-2 with TRBJ1-2, with D hard to call. CDR1 and CDR2 from the germline V gene are SGHAT and FQNNGV. The CDR3 has 13 amino acids. Trimming took off 4 bases at V and 0 bases at J, with 6 bases between the two ends. CDR3 amino acids: CASSYDTNYGYTF. CDR3 DNA: TGTGCCAGCAGCTACGACACTAACTATGGCTACACCTTC.

J is TRBJ2-1 and V is TRBV4-3; D not resolved. Trimming took off 1 base at V and 2 bases at J, with 9 bases between the two ends. The CDR3 is made up of 15 amino acids. The V gene's germline CDR1 is LGHNA and CDR2 YSLEER. In nucleotides, the CDR3 is TGCGCCAGCAGCCAAGTCCCTTTCCCCTACAATGAGCAGTTCTTC. This encodes CASSQVPFPYNEQFF.

The rearrangement joins TRBV6-1 to TRBJ2-7; D possibly corresponds to TRBD1 (6 bases). Trimming removed 3 bases from V and 3 bases from J, with 9 bases in between. The CDR3 consists of 13 residues. Germline CDR1 MNHNS, CDR2 SASEGT. The CDR3 nucleotides are TGTGCCAGCAGTGAGGGACAAGTCTACGAGCAGTACTTC. Amino acids: CASSEGQVYEQYF.

The sample holds one count of this clone. The V gene is TRBV6-4, the J gene TRBJ2-5; 7 nucleotides agree with TRBD2. There are 14 residues in the CDR3. The J segment lost 1 base and the V segment lost 4 bases, leaving 3 bases of the junction unmatched. Per germline, CDR1 MRHNA and CDR2 SNTAGT. Written as DNA, the CDR3 is TGTGCCAGCAGTGCGTCTAGCGGCCAAGAGACCCAGTACTTC. This sequence encodes CASSASSGQETQYF.

The CDR3 sequence: CASSLAYNEQYF. The CDR3 nucleotides read TGTGCCAGCAGCTTAGCGTATAACGAGCAGTACTTC. The V call is TRBV7-9, the J call TRBJ2-7; D unresolved. The V gene's germline CDR1 is SEHNR and CDR2 FQNEAQ (reference sequence). With 0 bases removed from V and 5 bases from J, the gap between germline ends came to 5 bases. This CDR3 is built from 12 residues.

The genes are TRBV6-1 and TRBJ1-2; a possible D gene is TRBD1 (5 bases). This CDR3 comprises 15 residues. The ends were cut back, 0 bases at V and 7 bases at J, with 15 bases in the middle. The germline V gene has CDR1 MNHNS and CDR2 SASEGT. The CDR3 DNA sequence: TGTGCCAGCAGTGAAGCGGGGGGGACGAAGACTGGCTACACCTTC. This sequence encodes CASSEAGGTKTGYTF.

This chain uses TRBV28 with TRBJ2-6; D is ambiguous. CDR3 length: 14 amino acids. Germline assignment: CDR1 MDHEN and CDR2 SYDVKM. Between the trimmed V and J ends, which lost 3 bases and 0 bases, there was a span of 3 bases. This chain's CDR3 is CASSFSSGANVLTF. The CDR3 DNA is TGTGCCAGCAGTTTTTCCTCTGGGGCCAACGTCCTGACTTTC.

The V call is TRBV5-1, the J call TRBJ1-1, with D uncertain. The CDR3 is 17 residues long. In germline, CDR1 is SGHRS, CDR2 YFSETQ. V lost 0 bases to trimming and J lost 3 bases, with 18 bases between them. This chain's CDR3 is CASSLGRPTEWDTEAFF. CDR3 DNA sequence: TGCGCCAGCAGCTTGGGTCGACCGACCGAGTGGGACACTGAAGCTTTCTTT.

V usage is TRBV5-4 and J usage is TRBJ2-3, with 10 bases identical to TRBD2. The germline V gene encodes CDR1 SGHNT and CDR2 YYREEE (reference sequence). CDR3 length: 15 residues. Trimming at V came to 6 bases and at J to 4 bases, leaving 8 bases not matched to a gene. CDR3: CASTGAGGRADTQYF. The CDR3 DNA sequence: TGTGCCAGCACAGGAGCGGGAGGGCGGGCAGATACGCAGTATTTT.

The chain links TRBV19 to TRBJ1-1, with D possibly being TRBD1 (5 bases). This CDR3 region has 16 residues. The V and J ends lost 6 bases and 5 bases respectively, with 22 bases between them. Germline CDR1 and CDR2: LNHDA and SQIVND (reference sequence). CDR3 bases: TGTGCCAGTAGGGATTGGGGGGACCGATCTTCGACTGAAGCTTTCTTT. Protein product: CASRDWGDRSSTEAFF.

The CDR3 loop reads CASSQGGLSGYTF. The CDR3 nucleotides read TGTGCCAGCAGCCAAGGGGGACTCAGTGGCTACACCTTC. The chain links TRBV4-2 to TRBJ1-2; TRBD1 is a possible D gene (5 bases). Trimming removed 1 base from V and 7 bases from J, with 10 bases in between. The CDR3 loop spans 13 amino acids. The germline V gene has CDR1 LGHNA and CDR2 YNFKEQ.

This clone was seen just once. This chain joins TRBV5-4 and TRBJ1-1; D call uncertain. Germline V gene lookup returns CDR1 SGHNT and CDR2 YYREEE (reference sequence). V lost 1 base, J lost 1 base, and 8 bases lay in between. This CDR3 has 14 amino acids. The chain's CDR3 is CASSLNQKNTEAFF. Here the CDR3 DNA reads TGTGCCAGCAGCTTGAATCAGAAGAACACTGAAGCTTTCTTT.

The chain couples TRBV19 to TRBJ1-6; tentatively, D is TRBD1 (5 bases). V dropped 5 bases and J dropped 4 bases, with 9 bases sitting between them. Germline values: CDR1 LNHDA, CDR2 SQIVND (reference sequence). This CDR3 spans 14 amino acids. CDR3 nucleotides: TGTGCCAGTAGTGGGGCCGGTTATAATTCACCCCTCCACTTT. Translated, it gives CASSGAGYNSPLHF.

The chain combines TRBV2 with TRBJ2-1; TRBD2 agrees at 11 bases. V dropped 8 bases and J dropped 9; count of bases not matched to a gene: 9. The CDR3 runs to 14 residues. Germline V gives CDR1 SNHLY, CDR2 FYNNEI. As DNA, the CDR3 is TGTGCCAGCTATATAGCGGGGGGGCCCAGTGAGCAGTTCTTC. Encoded protein: CASYIAGGPSEQFF.

The chain couples TRBV10-1 to TRBJ2-3, with 8 bases matching TRBD2. Per the germline V gene, CDR1 is WNHNN and CDR2 is SYGVQD (reference sequence). This CDR3 has 12 residues. The DNA for the CDR3 is TGCGCTAGCGGGATGAGTACAGATACGCAGTATTTT. It translates to CASGMSTDTQYF.

This chain links TRBV6-5 with TRBJ1-6; D is undetermined. Between the trimmed V and J ends, which lost 6 bases and 7 bases, there was a span of 10 bases. The length of the CDR3 is 13 residues. The V gene's germline CDR1 is MNHEY and CDR2 SVGAGI. CDR3 DNA: TGTGCCAGCAGCCTGGGAGGAAATTCACCCCTCCACTTT. This translates into CASSLGGNSPLHF.

V is TRBV24-1 and J is TRBJ1-4; D remains ambiguous. The CDR3 loop spans 13 amino acids. In germline, CDR1 is KGHDR, CDR2 SFDVKD. Trimming pared 2 bases from V and 3 bases from J, leaving 3 bases between. Written as DNA, the CDR3 is TGTGCCACCAGTGATTCCCCTAATGAAAAACTGTTTTTT. Translation gives CATSDSPNEKLFF.

The gene calls are TRBV29-1 and TRBJ2-5; 7 nucleotides agree with TRBD1. Germline CDR1 and CDR2: SQVTM and ANQGSEA. The CDR3 contains 14 residues. V trimming: 3 bases; J trimming: 4 bases; junction bases outside the gene matches: 8. The CDR3 loop is CSVDRGIDIETQYF. CDR3 sequence (DNA): TGCAGCGTTGACAGGGGGATAGATATAGAGACCCAGTACTTC.

The chain is built from TRBV6-4 and TRBJ1-6, with 10 bases that match TRBD1. Trimming cost V 6 bases and J 6 bases; bases outside gene matches: 2. The CDR3 is made up of 14 amino acids. In germline, CDR1 is MRHNA, CDR2 SNTAGT. In DNA, the CDR3 is TGTGCCAGCAGCGGACAGGGGGGTAATTCACCCCTCCACTTT. Protein: CASSGQGGNSPLHF.

This clone has a handful of counts. The chain combines TRBV7-8 with TRBJ1-2; D ambiguous. V lost 5 bases and J 8 bases, leaving 15 bases between the germline ends. CDR3 size: 13 residues. Germline assignment: CDR1 SGHVS and CDR2 FQNEAQ. CDR3 amino acids: CASSNRTPRGYTF. The CDR3 nucleotides are TGTGCCAGCAGCAATCGGACCCCCCGGGGCTACACCTTC.

The J gene is TRBJ1-2, the V gene TRBV5-1; D is unclear. Trimming took off 0 bases at V and 1 base at J, with 4 bases between the two ends. This CDR3 is 13 amino acids long. Germline lookup yields CDR1 SGHRS and CDR2 YFSETQ. The CDR3, as DNA: TGCGCCAGCAGCTTGGGGCTTAACTATGGCTACACCTTC. Translated: CASSLGLNYGYTF. Drawing the rest from reference TRBV5-1 and TRBJ1-2, the complete variable domain is KAGVTQTPRYLIKTRGQQVTLSCSPISGHRSVSWYQQTPGQGLQFLFEYFSETQRNKGNFPGRFSGRQFSNSRSEMNVSTLELGDSALYLCASSLGLNYGYTFGSGTRLTVV.

This sequence joins TRBV27 and TRBJ2-7; TRBD2 aligns across 8 bases. Germline loops: CDR1 MNHEY, CDR2 SMNVEV (reference sequence). This CDR3 has 15 amino acids. The V gene end was trimmed by 5 bases and the J gene end by 6 bases; junction bases not matched to a gene: 12. CDR3 protein: CASSPQGSGSLEQYF. CDR3 DNA sequence: TGTGCCAGCAGTCCCCAAGGCAGCGGGAGTCTCGAGCAGTACTTC.